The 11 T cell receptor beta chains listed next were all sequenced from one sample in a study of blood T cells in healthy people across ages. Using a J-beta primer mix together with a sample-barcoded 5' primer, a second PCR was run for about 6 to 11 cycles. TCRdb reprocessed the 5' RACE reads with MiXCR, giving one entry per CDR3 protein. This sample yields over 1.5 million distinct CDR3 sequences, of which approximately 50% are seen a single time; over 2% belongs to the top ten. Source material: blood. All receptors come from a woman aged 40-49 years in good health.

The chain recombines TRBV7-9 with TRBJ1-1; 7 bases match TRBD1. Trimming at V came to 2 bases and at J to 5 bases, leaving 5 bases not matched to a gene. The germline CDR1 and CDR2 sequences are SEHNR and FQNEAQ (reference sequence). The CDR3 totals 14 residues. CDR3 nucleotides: TGTGCCAGCAGCTTATGGGACAGATCAACTGAAGCTTTCTTT. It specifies CASSLWDRSTEAFF.

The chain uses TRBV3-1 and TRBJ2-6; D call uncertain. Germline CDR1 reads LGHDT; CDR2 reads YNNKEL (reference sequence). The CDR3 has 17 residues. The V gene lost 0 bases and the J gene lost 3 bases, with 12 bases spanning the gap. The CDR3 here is CASSQDLGLGGANVLTF. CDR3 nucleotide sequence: TGTGCCAGCAGCCAAGATTTGGGGTTGGGTGGGGCCAACGTCCTGACTTTC.

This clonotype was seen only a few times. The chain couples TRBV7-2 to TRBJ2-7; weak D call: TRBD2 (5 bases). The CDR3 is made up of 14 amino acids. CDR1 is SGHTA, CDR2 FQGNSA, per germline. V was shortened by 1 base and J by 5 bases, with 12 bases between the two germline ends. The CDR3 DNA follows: TGTGCCAGCAGCTTAGAGTCCAGGCGGGACGAGCAGTACTTC. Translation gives CASSLESRRDEQYF.

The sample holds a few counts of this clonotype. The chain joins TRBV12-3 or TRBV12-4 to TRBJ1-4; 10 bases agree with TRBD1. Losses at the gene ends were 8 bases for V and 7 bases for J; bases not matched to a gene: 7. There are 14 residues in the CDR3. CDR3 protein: CASRPTGGGEKLFF. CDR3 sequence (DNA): TGTGCCAGCCGACCGACAGGGGGCGGTGAAAAACTGTTTTTT.

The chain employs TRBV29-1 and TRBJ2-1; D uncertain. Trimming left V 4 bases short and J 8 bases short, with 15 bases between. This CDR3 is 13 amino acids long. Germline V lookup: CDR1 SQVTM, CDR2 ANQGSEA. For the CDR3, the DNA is TGCAGCGTTGCGATCCAGGAGTTACATGAGCAGTTCTTC. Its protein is CSVAIQELHEQFF.

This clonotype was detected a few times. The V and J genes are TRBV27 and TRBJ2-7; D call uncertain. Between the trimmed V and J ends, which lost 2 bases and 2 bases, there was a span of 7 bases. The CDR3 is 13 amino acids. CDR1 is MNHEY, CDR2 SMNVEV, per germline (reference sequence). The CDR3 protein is CASSLTAAYEQYF. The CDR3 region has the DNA TGTGCCAGCAGTTTAACCGCCGCCTACGAGCAGTACTTC.

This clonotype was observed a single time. The CDR3 loop reads CASSLPGVVGGWGEQFF. The CDR3 DNA reads TGTGCCAGCAGCTTGCCAGGAGTGGTAGGAGGGTGGGGTGAGCAGTTCTTC. The rearrangement joins TRBV13 to TRBJ2-1; D may be TRBD2 (6 bases). The V gene lost 3 bases and the J gene lost 9 bases, with 24 bases spanning the gap. The CDR3 sequence is 17 residues long. Germline V gives CDR1 PRHDT, CDR2 FYEKMQ (reference sequence).

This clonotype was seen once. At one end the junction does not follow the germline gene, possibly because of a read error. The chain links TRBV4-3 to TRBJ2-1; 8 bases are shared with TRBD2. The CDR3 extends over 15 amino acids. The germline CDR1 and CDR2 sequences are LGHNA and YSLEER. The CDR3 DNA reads TGCGTCAGCAGCCAAGAAAGCGGGGGTCACAATGAGCAGTTCTTC. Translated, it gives CVSSQESGGHNEQFF.

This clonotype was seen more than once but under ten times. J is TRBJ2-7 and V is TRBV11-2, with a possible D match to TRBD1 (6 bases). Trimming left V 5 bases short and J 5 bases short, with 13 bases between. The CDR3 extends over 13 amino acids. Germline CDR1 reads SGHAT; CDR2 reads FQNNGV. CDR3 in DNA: TGTGCCAGCAGCCCCAGGGGTAGGCACGAGCAGTACTTC. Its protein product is CASSPRGRHEQYF.

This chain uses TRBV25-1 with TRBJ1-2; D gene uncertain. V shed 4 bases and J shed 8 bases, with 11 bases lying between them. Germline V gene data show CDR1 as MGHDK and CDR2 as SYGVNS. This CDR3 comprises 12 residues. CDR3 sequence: CASSAPRAGYTF. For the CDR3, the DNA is TGTGCCAGCAGTGCCCCGCGGGCAGGCTACACCTTC.

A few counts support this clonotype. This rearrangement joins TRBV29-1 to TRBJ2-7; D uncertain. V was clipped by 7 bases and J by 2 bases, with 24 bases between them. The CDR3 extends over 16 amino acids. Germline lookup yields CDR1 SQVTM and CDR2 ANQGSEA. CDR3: CSAIGPTDGAPYEQYF. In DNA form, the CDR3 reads TGCAGCGCCATAGGGCCCACGGACGGAGCACCCTACGAGCAGTACTTC.